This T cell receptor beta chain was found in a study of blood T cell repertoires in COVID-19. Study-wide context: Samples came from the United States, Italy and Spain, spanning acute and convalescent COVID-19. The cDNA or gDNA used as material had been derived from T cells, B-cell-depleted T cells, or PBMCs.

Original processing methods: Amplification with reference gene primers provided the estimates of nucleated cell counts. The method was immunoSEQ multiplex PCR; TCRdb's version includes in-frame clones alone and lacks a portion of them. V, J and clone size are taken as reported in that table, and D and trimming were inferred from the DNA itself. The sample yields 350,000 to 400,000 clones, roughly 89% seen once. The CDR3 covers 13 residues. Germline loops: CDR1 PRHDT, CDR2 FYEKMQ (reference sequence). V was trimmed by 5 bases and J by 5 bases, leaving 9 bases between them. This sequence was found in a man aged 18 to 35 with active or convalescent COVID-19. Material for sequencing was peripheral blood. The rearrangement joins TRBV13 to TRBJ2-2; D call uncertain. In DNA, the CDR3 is TGTGCCAGCAGCCCATGGCGGACCGGGGAGCTGTTTTTT. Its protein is CASSPWRTGELFF.